The TCR beta chain under discussion was sequenced for a study of cytomegalovirus exposure and HLA in healthy donors (dated by TCRdb to about 2017). As for the study more broadly: In an earlier analysis of roughly 500 of the donors, roughly 300 Gb of sequence data and 120 million or so unique TCR beta sequences from about 190 million T cells were reported. Class I and class II HLA loci were covered by the typing at four-digit resolution. Along with the approximately 670-subject first cohort, a separate validation cohort of over a hundred different subjects was used. The study combined high-throughput TCR immunosequencing, statistical association of individual TCRs with disease status, and machine learning to predict cytomegalovirus infection status. Of the roughly 420 genotyped donors, less than 85% were placed in the genetic ancestry cluster associated with self-reported Caucasian donors. Several DR-DQ haplotypes were treated as single units for association and clustering because of strong linkage in the cohort. An earlier analysis of approximately 580 of the donors used high-throughput TCR beta sequencing to judge whether each TCR beta V gene segment behaved as functional or pseudogenic. Every repertoire in the discovery cohort had been generated on one and the same sequencing platform. The later analysis used no new phenotypic data to find candidate immune exposures, relying instead on TCR beta sequences and their occurrence across donors. Donor age, sex, ethnicity and CMV serostatus were compiled alongside the repertoire data. Among approximately 370 genotyped donors of the cohort, an average of approximately 220,000 unique TCR beta nucleotide sequences was sequenced per donor, of which about 18% were non-productive. The study was designed to test whether signatures of past pathogen exposure could be identified by cataloging public T cell receptors. In a later genetic analysis, genome-wide SNP genotypes for 398 of the 666 donors were used, and that subset was treated as a discovery cohort. The number of typed donors differed by locus: 629-630 for A, B, C, DRB1 and DQB1; some 500 for DQA1; 606 for DPA1; and around 490 for DPB1. Approximately 300 gigabases of sequencing data and tens of millions of unique TCR sequences were included in an early release covering over 600 HLA-typed donors. A later analysis re-analyzed previously published TCR beta repertoires from approximately 700 donors and added high-resolution HLA genotyping to study TCR occurrence patterns. Using immunosequencing, the study profiled T cell repertoires from 500 to 800 subjects and related those repertoires to cytomegalovirus serostatus. General findings and caveats noted by the study authors: The presence/absence analyses assumed that sequencing depth was roughly uniform across donors, and that assumption may not be true. A total of 150 or so TCR beta chains were listed by the study as associated with cytomegalovirus. A later analysis found that most CMV-associated TCR beta chains appeared HLA-restricted, with HLA associations seemingly driven largely by CMV exposure. While some public TCRs were present in many individuals, most TCR sequences turned up only very rarely across donors. An association between a missense DCLRE1C variant and V-gene and J-gene trimming of TCR beta chains was found in a later genetic analysis and replicated in an independent cohort. Correlated functional status among segregating V segments might reflect linkage disequilibrium, but an unknown experimental factor could not be ruled out. A later genetic analysis reported fewer N-insertions in productive TCRs among donors in an Asian-associated ancestry cluster than the roughly 650-donor mean. An earlier analysis of 587 of the donors showed that most TCR beta V segments appeared in productive rearrangements either about 87% or about 30% of the time, which broadly matched IMGT annotations. The 87-base-pair reads could not distinguish some IMGT-functional V segments, including TRBV6-2 and TRBV6-3, so those segments were excluded. The classifier was reported to diagnose cytomegalovirus status with high specificity and sensitivity in both the original cohort and the validation cohort. According to the authors, the approach could potentially be generalized to other disease states and immunological phenotypes. Immune exposure information for the cohort was limited to CMV serostatus. A further reported finding was that TCR beta sequences accurately predicted the HLA-A and HLA-B alleles for most subjects in the first cohort. A few of the identified cytomegalovirus-associated TCR beta chains were confirmed in vitro to be specific for cytomegalovirus antigens. In a later analysis, HLA-associated TCR beta chains were found to be more clonally expanded and to have lower generation probabilities than equally common non-associated chains. The earlier analysis of about 600 of the donors excluded over 15 rarely observed V segments, including chromosome 9 orphons, because counts were too low. The sequencing pipeline was judged likely to have produced a cluster of highly shared sequence variants as a technical artifact. In a later analysis, about 17,000 TCR beta sequences were associated with specific HLA alleles at a false discovery rate of 0.05. The cohort was sequenced for TCR beta chains only, and without alpha or paired-chain data the features that could be detected were limited. According to a later analysis, TCR association rates differed among HLA loci, with DRB1 alleles showing the most associated TCRs and HLA-C alleles showing the fewest. Because some donors lacked HLA typing at each locus, the association tests relied only on the typed subset. A later analysis reported that several top co-occurrence clusters appeared linked to parvovirus B19, influenza, CMV and Epstein-Barr virus. When HLA alleles, especially DR and DQ, strongly co-occurred, attributing TCR associations to individual alleles was difficult.

Based on the germline V gene (reference sequence), the CDR1 and CDR2 sequences are SEHNR and FQNEAQ. The CDR3 numbers 14 residues from cysteine through phenylalanine. Only CDR3 DNA is held: 42 bases, read in frame from base 1. The trim is 11 bases for V and 0 bases for J, with a gap of 15 bases between the germline ends. The cohort was made up of about 670 healthy bone marrow donors. Cohort members were all nominally healthy when sampled, although unrecorded immune exposures were likely present. The donor tested CMV seronegative, placing the donor among the 352 seronegative members of the cohort. Every donor gave a peripheral blood sample, and the peripheral blood mononuclear cells from that sample were used for TCR beta sequencing. The Qiagen DNeasy Blood Extraction Kit was used to extract genomic DNA from the blood cell samples. Library creation used the immunoSEQ multiplex PCR assay. The multiplex PCR relied on a mix of 60 forward primers for TCR Vbeta segments and 13 reverse primers for TCR Jbeta segments. A multiplex PCR assay on genomic DNA amplified the CDR3 region of rearranged TCR beta genes. On the Illumina HiSeq System, the amplified TCR beta libraries were sequenced as 87-base-pair reads. In the paper's pipeline: Across the 500 to 750 repertoires, a later analysis counted 80 million or so unique TCR beta chains, around 10 million of which were shared by at least two donors. Raw reads were error-corrected and collapsed into unique sequences by a nearest-neighbor algorithm in which closely related sequences were merged to remove PCR and sequencing errors. To assign V, D and J gene segments, CDR3 sequences were aligned to IMGT reference sequences. For a sequence to be retained, a match of at least six nucleotides to both a V gene segment and a J gene segment was required. A rearrangement counted as productive if the CDR3 had no stop codons and remained in frame with V and J, and every other rearrangement counted as non-productive. CDR3 was defined according to IMGT convention as the region running from the second conserved V-encoded cysteine to the conserved J-encoded phenylalanine. The earlier analysis of some 540 of the donors excluded any sequence lacking an unambiguous match to a single V gene segment. An earlier analysis of fewer than 750 of the donors classified V segments as functional when productive rearrangements were above 56.7% and as segregating when the standard deviation between donors was above 5%. To diagnose cytomegalovirus status from the catalog of TCR beta chain sequences, a statistical classification framework was built. V and J gene assignment, in a later analysis, came from comparing TCR nucleotide sequences with IMGT/GENE-DB human TR gene sequences. A later analysis assigned CDR3 sequences and most-parsimonious VDJ recombination scenarios with the TCRdist pipeline. In a later analysis, every TCR beta chain was defined by the combination of its CDR3 amino acid sequence and its V-gene family, and reads without a unique V-gene family were dropped. A later analysis removed 500 to 600 highly shared, low-generation-probability nucleotide sequences to deal with suspected cross-contamination and a sequencing artifact. In a later analysis, a clonal expansion index for each public chain was calculated from normalized within-repertoire ranks of inferred template counts. In a later analysis, generation probabilities were computed with a VDJ recombination model fitted to out-of-frame rearrangements, and the resulting probabilities were checked against IGoR. A later analysis scored TCR-TCR, TCR-HLA and TCR-CMV co-occurrence with hypergeometric tests, applying a repertoire-size bias correction to TCR pairs. False discovery rates were estimated in a later analysis by permuting HLA or CMV assignments 20 times. In a later analysis, co-occurring TCRs were grouped with DBSCAN, and TCRdist sequence similarity was added when clustering was performed within HLA-allele-positive subsets. Co-occurrence clustering excluded repertoires with fewer than 30,000 or more than 120,000 public chains, plus five with anomalous nucleotide sharing. Imported from immuneACCESS, the table was reduced by TCRdb to in-frame sequences with V and J called. These copies leave out some clones; in studies compared against another copy, an unresolved V gene accounts for under half, and the cause of the remainder is not known. V and J calls and clone size are those listed in that table; D and trimming were worked out from the DNA. The sample records about 100,000 clones, approximately 80% of which are singletons. The leading ten clones occupy approximately 1.2% of the sample.

This clone was detected only once. Its recognized antigen is unknown. Base qualities are not recorded, but no much larger clone differs from it by a single base. The sequenced sample consisted of PBMCs. This receptor was taken from a woman aged 18-29 years in good health and CMV-seronegative. Recombination joined TRBV7-9 with TRBJ2-3; no D segment can be confidently identified. The DNA sequence reads TGTGCCTGTTACTCAGGTTCTAGCACAGATACGCAGTATTTT. It translates as CACYSGSSTDTQYF.